The 6 T cell receptor beta chains in this list originate from one sample, sequenced in a study of cytotoxic CD8 clonotypes in ibrutinib-treated CLL. Sequenced by immunoSEQ multiplex PCR; TCRdb stores in-frame clones only, minus some. The sample has about 17,000 clones; about two thirds are singletons. Here the sequenced sample was PBMCs, taken after 12 months of ibrutinib treatment. The origin of the receptors is a human donor with chronic lymphocytic leukemia.

The V call is TRBV28, the J call TRBJ2-3; the match to TRBD2 covers 12 bases. The J segment lost 0 bases and the V segment lost 6 bases, leaving 4 bases of the junction unmatched. CDR1 is MDHEN, CDR2 SYDVKM, per germline. The CDR3 has 16 amino acids. CDR3 loop: CASSPLAGGSTDTQYF. CDR3 DNA sequence: TGTGCCAGCAGCCCCCTAGCGGGAGGGAGCACAGATACGCAGTATTTT.

This chain uses TRBV7-3 with TRBJ2-5; possibly TRBD1 for D (5 bases). This CDR3 has 16 amino acids. Germline V gene sequence: CDR1 SGHTA, CDR2 FQGTGA. With 1 base removed from V and 5 bases from J, the gap between germline ends came to 17 bases. CDR3 coding DNA: TGTGCCAGCAGCTTAAGGGGCCAGGGCCTGAGGGAGACCCAGTACTTC. Amino acids: CASSLRGQGLRETQYF.

The chain carries TRBV25-1 and TRBJ1-5; TRBD1 matches at 12 bases. CDR3 size: 18 residues. Germline-derived CDR1 and CDR2 are MGHDK and SYGVNS. V lost 4 bases and J lost 2; bases outside the gene matches: 9. CDR3 residues: CASSGSGQGAGGNQPQHF. In DNA form, the CDR3 reads TGTGCCAGCAGTGGGTCGGGACAGGGGGCTGGGGGCAATCAGCCCCAGCATTTT.

Here the CDR3 reads CSVTGAYEQYF. The CDR3 nucleotides are TGCAGCGTTACAGGGGCCTACGAGCAGTACTTC. The chain employs TRBV29-1 and TRBJ2-7, with TRBD1 identical over 7 bases. The CDR3 consists of 11 residues. V was pared by 5 bases and J by 2 bases, with 0 bases of the junction left unmatched. Germline CDR1 and CDR2: SQVTM and ANQGSEA.

The V call is TRBV15, the J call TRBJ1-5; 7 bases are shared with TRBD1. Trimming cost V 8 bases and J 3 bases; bases outside gene matches: 7. This CDR3 has 14 amino acids. CDR1 is LNHNV and CDR2 is YYDKDF in the germline V gene (reference sequence). DNA for the CDR3: TGTGCCACCGCGAAGGGGGCTATCAATCAGCCCCAGCATTTT. Protein sequence: CATAKGAINQPQHF.

J is TRBJ2-1 and V is TRBV7-8; 7 bases are shared with TRBD1. The CDR3 totals 15 residues. The germline CDR1 and CDR2 sequences are SGHVS and FQNEAQ. Trimming at V came to 5 bases and at J to 3 bases, leaving 7 bases not matched to a gene. CDR3 amino acids: CASSPRDRNYNEQFF. CDR3 DNA sequence: TGTGCCAGCAGCCCCCGGGACAGAAACTACAATGAGCAGTTCTTC.